This TCR beta chain derives from a study of beta chain features in type 1 diabetes. The overall study: Patients did not differ from healthy donors in age, gender or cell yield.

Researchers reported sorting CD4+ naive, central memory, regulatory and stem cell-like memory cells via CD45RO/CCR7/CD25/CD127/CD95/CD27. All of the sorted populations showed purity greater than 95%. V gave up 1 base and J gave up 2 bases, with 5 bases separating them. Looked up from germline, CDR1 is SGHTA and CDR2 is FQGNSA. This CDR3 has 13 residues. The whole isolated RNA underwent reverse transcription, so sequencing captured expressed TCRB transcripts. Libraries were prepared by immunoSEQ multiplex PCR; TCRdb keeps only in-frame clonotypes and omits some of them. The table lists around 160,000 clones, about 44% of them singletons.

The clonotype comes from a man in his late teens or twenties in good health. The genes are TRBV7-2 and TRBJ2-5; the D is unclear. The sample taken for sequencing was Tregs from blood. In DNA form, the CDR3 reads TGTGCCAGCAGCTTAGAGCTACAAGAGACCCAGTACTTC. It is translated as CASSLELQETQYF.